At least ten counts were recorded for the clone carrying this TCR beta chain. Its target is not known. The read comes to an end 3 residues before the CDR3 does, leaving the germline J gene to fill in the end. Caucasian heritage predominated among both patients and controls. These data belong to a study of T cell clonality in common variable immunodeficiency. From germline, CDR1 is LNHDA and CDR2 SQIVND (reference sequence). The CDR3 is made up of 16 amino acids. Trimming took 7 bases from V and 0 from J; bases not matched to a gene: 5. Control and CVID samples contributed equal amounts of genomic DNA. The protocol was immunoSEQ multiplex PCR, while the TCRdb copy is restricted to in-frame clones and leaves out a portion. The sample shows tens of thousands of clones, none of them appearing just once. Broader study findings: T cell subpopulation sequencing would be needed to explain CVID clonality. Reportedly, TCR beta sequences from common variable immunodeficiency showed fewer deletions and N-nucleotide insertions.

Specimen: peripheral blood mononuclear cells. This TCR was recovered from a person between 18 and 69 years old in good health. The chain links TRBV19 to TRBJ2-6; 8 nucleotides line up with TRBD1. Partial CDR3 DNA: TGTGCCAGTACAGGGGGCCCCATCTCTGGGGCCAACGTC. As protein: CASTGGPISGANV. The whole CDR3 protein reads CASTGGPISGANVLTF.